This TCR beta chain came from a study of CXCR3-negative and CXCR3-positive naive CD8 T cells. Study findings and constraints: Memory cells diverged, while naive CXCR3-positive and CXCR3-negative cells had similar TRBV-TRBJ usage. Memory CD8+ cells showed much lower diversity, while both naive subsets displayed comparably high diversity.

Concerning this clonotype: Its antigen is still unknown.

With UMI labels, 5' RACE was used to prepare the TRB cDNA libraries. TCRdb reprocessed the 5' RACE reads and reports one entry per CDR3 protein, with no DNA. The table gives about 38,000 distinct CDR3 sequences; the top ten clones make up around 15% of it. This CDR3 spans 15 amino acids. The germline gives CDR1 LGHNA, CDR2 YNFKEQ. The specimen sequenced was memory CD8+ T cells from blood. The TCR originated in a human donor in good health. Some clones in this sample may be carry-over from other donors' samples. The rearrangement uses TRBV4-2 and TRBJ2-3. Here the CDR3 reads CASSRIFGSTDTQYF.